The 29 T cell receptor beta chains in this list originate from one sample, sequenced in a study of cytomegalovirus exposure and HLA in healthy donors. 13 Jbeta primers and 60 Vbeta primers were used for the PCR. Here immunoSEQ multiplex PCR was the method, and the copy in TCRdb shows in-frame clones only, minus some. This sample's clone table lists roughly 64,000 clones. Sequenced input: PBMCs. Receptors originate from a woman aged 18 to 35 in good health and CMV-seronegative.

V and J are TRBV19 and TRBJ1-1; 12 bases line up with TRBD1. The germline V gene encodes CDR1 LNHDA and CDR2 SQIVND (reference sequence). The CDR3 is made up of 16 amino acids. The trim removed 11 bases at V and 4 bases at J, leaving 14 bases unmatched. The CDR3 here is CAAGGGTGGWSTEAFF. DNA for the CDR3: TGTGCCGCTGGAGGGGGGACAGGGGGCTGGAGCACTGAAGCTTTCTTT.

This chain uses TRBV19 with TRBJ1-2; 8 bases match TRBD1. With V trimmed by 4 bases and J by 8 bases, 9 bases remained unmatched. The CDR3 is made up of 14 amino acids. Germline V CDR1 and CDR2: LNHDA, SQIVND (reference sequence). CDR3 in DNA: TGTGCCAGTAGTACCGGGACAGGAACTATGGGCTACACCTTC. Protein product: CASSTGTGTMGYTF. The whole variable domain, remainder taken from reference TRBV19 and TRBJ1-2, is DGGITQSPKYLFRKEGQNVTLSCEQNLNHDAMYWYRQDPGQGLRLIYYSQIVNDFQKGDIAEGYSVSREKKESFPLTVTSAQKNPTAFYLCASSTGTGTMGYTFGSGTRLTVV.

The CDR3 DNA is TGCGCCAGCAGCCAGCTGGGACTAGCGGGAGATAGGGGCACCGGGGAGCTGTTTTTT. Translating gives CASSQLGLAGDRGTGELFF. The V call is TRBV4-1, the J call TRBJ2-2, with 14 bases lining up with TRBD2. Germline V lookup: CDR1 MGHRA, CDR2 YSYEKL. The CDR3 runs 19 residues. With V trimmed by 3 bases and J by 4 bases, 10 bases remained unmatched.

This chain connects TRBV6-1 to TRBJ1-1; 9 nucleotides match TRBD1. Looked up from germline, CDR1 is MNHNS and CDR2 is SASEGT. V lost 6 bases, J lost 1 base, and 3 bases stayed unmatched. This CDR3 region has 14 residues. The CDR3: CASRGTGTNTEAFF. As DNA, the CDR3 is TGTGCCAGCAGAGGGACAGGGACGAACACTGAAGCTTTCTTT.

The V call is TRBV30, the J call TRBJ2-7; possibly TRBD2 for D (6 bases). Germline V gene data show CDR1 as GTSNPN and CDR2 as SVGIG (reference sequence). Trimming stripped 4 bases from V and 9 bases from J, with 22 bases between. This CDR3 is built from 14 residues. The CDR3 bases are TGTGCCTGGAATCCCGTAGCGGCCTCAACGGGGCAGTACTTC. It yields the protein CAWNPVAASTGQYF. The full variable domain, completed using reference TRBV30 and TRBJ2-7, is SQTIHQWPATLVQPVGSPLSLECTVEGTSNPNLYWYRQAAGRGLQLLFYSVGIGQISSEVPQNLSASRPQDRQFILSSKKLLLSDSGFYLCAWNPVAASTGQYFGPGTRLTVT.

V usage is TRBV13 and J usage is TRBJ2-1, with TRBD2 matching over 10 bases. CDR1 PRHDT and CDR2 FYEKMQ come from the germline V gene (reference sequence). V shed 6 bases, J shed 1 base, and the junction held 3 bases outside the gene matches. The CDR3 extends over 15 amino acids. The CDR3 protein is CASSLAGVSYNEQFF. CDR3 coding DNA: TGTGCCAGCAGTCTAGCGGGGGTTTCCTACAATGAGCAGTTCTTC. Supplemented by reference TRBV13 and TRBJ2-1, the full variable domain reads AAGVIQSPRHLIKEKRETATLKCYPIPRHDTVYWYQQGPGQDPQFLISFYEKMQSDKGSIPDRFSAQQFSDYHSELNMSSLELGDSALYFCASSLAGVSYNEQFFGPGTRLTVL.

The chain links TRBV29-1 to TRBJ1-5; TRBD1 matches at 12 bases. J gave up 6 bases and V 5 bases, and 11 bases lay outside the gene matches. CDR1 SQVTM and CDR2 ANQGSEA come from the germline V gene. The CDR3 runs to 16 residues. The CDR3 here is CSVPGQGASNGQPQHF. The CDR3 nucleotides are TGCAGCGTTCCGGGACAGGGGGCATCTAACGGTCAGCCCCAGCATTTT.

The chain employs TRBV28 and TRBJ2-3; tentatively, D is TRBD2 (5 bases). CDR1 is MDHEN and CDR2 is SYDVKM in the germline V gene. CDR3 size: 17 residues. Trimming removed 6 bases from V and 0 bases from J, with 19 bases in between. CDR3 nucleotide sequence: TGTGCCAGCAGCCCCCGGGGTCGAGGTGCGAGCACAGATACGCAGTATTTT. It codes for CASSPRGRGASTDTQYF.

The chain combines TRBV5-4 with TRBJ2-3; tentative D call: TRBD1 (5 bases). The germline V gene has CDR1 SGHNT and CDR2 YYREEE (reference sequence). The CDR3 has 18 residues. The V end was cut by 0 bases, the J end by 1 base, with 18 bases between. In DNA, the CDR3 is TGTGCCAGCAGCTTGGCGAAGGGGCGCTTAGTAGGCACAGATACGCAGTATTTT. Translated: CASSLAKGRLVGTDTQYF.

J is TRBJ1-4 and V is TRBV28; 7 nucleotides line up with TRBD1. The trim removed 6 bases at V and 5 bases at J, leaving 3 bases unmatched. Per germline, CDR1 MDHEN and CDR2 SYDVKM. The CDR3 extends over 13 amino acids. This CDR3 reads CASSPGQNEKLFF. CDR3 nucleotides: TGTGCCAGCAGCCCGGGACAGAATGAAAAACTGTTTTTT.

The chain is built from TRBV2 and TRBJ2-5; D perhaps matches TRBD2 (6 bases). Per germline, CDR1 SNHLY and CDR2 FYNNEI. V dropped 6 bases and J dropped 2 bases, with 13 bases sitting between them. There are 14 residues in the CDR3. The CDR3 DNA reads TGTGCCAGCAGCCAGTCGGAGGGGCAAGAGACCCAGTACTTC. Its translation is CASSQSEGQETQYF.

The chain combines TRBV9 with TRBJ2-1; D is perhaps TRBD2 (5 bases). Per the germline V gene, CDR1 is SGDLS and CDR2 is YYNGEE. This CDR3 contains 14 residues. Trimming removed 0 bases from V and 6 bases from J, with 10 bases in between. The CDR3 DNA reads as TGTGCCAGCAGCGTAGGAGGTAGCGCCAATGAGCAGTTCTTC. This translates into CASSVGGSANEQFF. The full variable domain, its missing parts supplied by reference TRBV9 and TRBJ2-1, is DSGVTQTPKHLITATGQRVTLRCSPRSGDLSVYWYQQSLDQGLQFLIQYYNGEERAKGNILERFSAQQFPDLHSELNLSSLELGDSALYFCASSVGGSANEQFFGPGTRLTVL.

This chain uses TRBV5-1 with TRBJ2-7, with 7 bases identical to TRBD2. After removal of 0 bases from V and 5 bases from J, the junction contained 14 bases not matched to a gene. The CDR3 extends over 17 amino acids. Per the germline V gene, CDR1 is SGHRS and CDR2 is YFSETQ. Here the CDR3 DNA reads TGCGCCAGCAGCTTGGGGACTCCGGGAGGTTTCAGAAACGAGCAGTACTTC. Translating it yields CASSLGTPGGFRNEQYF.

V and J are TRBV30 and TRBJ2-5; 7 bases are shared with TRBD1. After removal of 3 bases from V and 5 bases from J, the junction contained 3 bases not matched to a gene. This CDR3 comprises 12 residues. CDR1 is GTSNPN and CDR2 is SVGIG in the germline V gene (reference sequence). CDR3 nucleotides: TGTGCCTGGAGGCCGACAGGGGAGACCCAGTACTTC. Translated, it gives CAWRPTGETQYF.

The chain links TRBV4-2 to TRBJ2-1; D may be TRBD2 (6 bases). The V and J ends lost 0 bases and 3 bases respectively, with 12 bases between them. Per the germline V gene, CDR1 is LGHNA and CDR2 is YNFKEQ. This CDR3 is built from 16 residues. CDR3 coding DNA: TGTGCCAGCAGCCAAGATGGGACGGGGGACTACAATGAGCAGTTCTTC. This codes for CASSQDGTGDYNEQFF.

The rearrangement uses TRBV5-4 and TRBJ1-1; D is perhaps TRBD1 (5 bases). The V gene's germline CDR1 is SGHNT and CDR2 YYREEE (reference sequence). The CDR3 loop spans 15 amino acids. Trimming shortened V by 4 bases and J by 1 base, and 14 bases separated the two germline ends. CDR3 amino acids: CASSPVRRANTEAFF. Written as DNA, the CDR3 is TGTGCCAGCAGCCCAGTCCGCAGGGCGAACACTGAAGCTTTCTTT.

The J gene is TRBJ2-7, the V gene TRBV9; tentatively, D is TRBD2 (5 bases). The CDR3 has 14 residues. V lost 0 bases and J 2 bases, leaving 9 bases between the germline ends. Germline V lookup: CDR1 SGDLS, CDR2 YYNGEE. This CDR3 is CASSVGVGAYEQYF. The CDR3 DNA is TGTGCCAGCAGCGTAGGAGTGGGAGCCTACGAGCAGTACTTC.

V is TRBV6-5 and J is TRBJ1-1, with D possibly matching TRBD1 (5 bases). V was pared by 0 bases and J by 5 bases, with 10 bases between. CDR1 MNHEY and CDR2 SVGAGI come from the germline V gene. CDR3 length: 14 residues. The CDR3 region is CASSYSTGGTEAFF. DNA of the CDR3: TGTGCCAGCAGTTACTCTACAGGAGGGACTGAAGCTTTCTTT.

The chain couples TRBV6-5 to TRBJ2-7, with D perhaps matching TRBD2 (5 bases). The CDR3 is 15 residues long. Germline V gene lookup returns CDR1 MNHEY and CDR2 SVGAGI. The germline V and J ends were trimmed by 6 bases and 2 bases, with 17 bases remaining between them. CDR3 DNA: TGTGCCAGCAGACGGGGATACCGGGCTCCCTACGAGCAGTACTTC. Its translation: CASRRGYRAPYEQYF.

The rearrangement uses TRBV19 and TRBJ2-7; 8 bases line up with TRBD2. Germline V CDR1 and CDR2: LNHDA, SQIVND (reference sequence). This CDR3 is built from 14 residues. The J segment lost 2 bases and the V segment lost 1 base, leaving 1 base of the junction unmatched. The DNA for the CDR3 is TGTGCCAGTAGTATAGTAGCGGGGCCCTACGAGCAGTACTTC. It codes for CASSIVAGPYEQYF.

The V and J genes are TRBV9 and TRBJ1-4, with D possibly TRBD1 on 5 matching bases. Trimming removed 0 bases at V and 6 bases at J, with 9 bases between. The CDR3 is made up of 14 amino acids. CDR1 is SGDLS and CDR2 is YYNGEE in the germline V gene. The CDR3 protein is CASSVGGEDEKLFF. The CDR3 coding sequence is TGTGCCAGCAGCGTAGGAGGGGAGGATGAAAAACTGTTTTTT.

The chain carries TRBV4-1 and TRBJ2-7; D not resolved. Germline V gives CDR1 MGHRA, CDR2 YSYEKL. With 0 bases removed from V and 0 bases from J, the gap between germline ends came to 15 bases. The CDR3 loop spans 17 amino acids. CDR3 in DNA: TGCGCCAGCAGCCAAGATAGAGTCGGAGAGAGCTCCTACGAGCAGTACTTC. Translation: CASSQDRVGESSYEQYF.

The chain is built from TRBV6-5 and TRBJ2-7; D may be TRBD2 (6 bases). The CDR3 consists of 12 residues. The ends were cut back, 5 bases at V and 6 bases at J, with 11 bases in the middle. The V gene's germline CDR1 is MNHEY and CDR2 SVGAGI. CDR3 sequence reads: CASSTGGIEQYF. CDR3 nucleotide sequence: TGTGCCAGCAGTACCGGAGGGATCGAGCAGTACTTC.

The gene calls are TRBV14 and TRBJ2-1, with 10 positions matching TRBD2. There are 16 residues in the CDR3. Germline CDR1 and CDR2: SGHDN and FVKESK. J was trimmed by 8 bases and V by 4 bases; bases with no gene match: 11. The CDR3 is CASSRRSSGSDYEQFF. The CDR3 coding sequence is TGTGCCAGCAGCCGAAGATCTAGCGGGAGTGATTATGAGCAGTTCTTC. The full variable domain, completed using reference TRBV14 and TRBJ2-1, is EAGVTQFPSHSVIEKGQTVTLRCDPISGHDNLYWYRRVMGKEIKFLLHFVKESKQDESGMPNNRFLAERTGGTYSTLKVQPAELEDSGVYFCASSRRSSGSDYEQFFGPGTRLTVL.

This chain uses TRBV5-4 with TRBJ2-4, with D perhaps matching TRBD2 (6 bases). The V end lost 2 bases, the J end lost 5 bases, and 14 bases lay between the germline ends. The CDR3 length is 15 residues. Per the germline V gene, CDR1 is SGHNT and CDR2 is YYREEE (reference sequence). As DNA, the CDR3 is TGTGCCAGCAGCTTTGGGGAGGTGTCCCAAAACATTCAGTACTTC. Translating it yields CASSFGEVSQNIQYF. Variable domain in full (rest from reference TRBV5-4 and TRBJ2-4): ETGVTQSPTHLIKTRGQQVTLRCSSQSGHNTVSWYQQALGQGPQFIFQYYREEENGRGNFPPRFSGLQFPNYSSELNVNALELDDSALYLCASSFGEVSQNIQYFGAGTRLSVL.

The chain is built from TRBV28 and TRBJ2-1; TRBD2 agrees at 10 bases. Trimming took 8 bases from V and 0 from J; bases not matched to a gene: 10. Germline loops: CDR1 MDHEN, CDR2 SYDVKM. The CDR3 has 17 residues. In nucleotides, the CDR3 is TGTGCCAGCCGCCCCGGCGGACTAGCGGTCTCCTACAATGAGCAGTTCTTC. The encoded protein is CASRPGGLAVSYNEQFF.

This chain joins TRBV7-3 and TRBJ2-3, with no clear D. Germline lookup yields CDR1 SGHTA and CDR2 FQGTGA. Trimming cost V 4 bases and J 6 bases, with 14 bases left between them. The CDR3 has 14 residues. DNA for the CDR3: TGTGCCAGCAGCTCTCAGGATCATGCTGATACGCAGTATTTT. Protein product: CASSSQDHADTQYF.

CDR3 DNA sequence: TGTGCCAGCAGCGTAGGCTGGGACAGGGCAAGTCCCCAGCATTTT. Its translation: CASSVGWDRASPQHF. The chain has TRBV9 and TRBJ1-5, with 9 bases aligning to TRBD1. Germline V gives CDR1 SGDLS, CDR2 YYNGEE. With 0 bases clipped from V and 10 bases from J, the junction kept 8 bases outside the gene matches. The CDR3 contains 15 residues.

This chain connects TRBV2 to TRBJ1-5, with TRBD1 matching 8 bases. Germline values: CDR1 SNHLY, CDR2 FYNNEI. The CDR3 length is 14 residues. The V and J ends lost 8 bases and 2 bases, in that order; junction bases with no gene match: 5. As DNA, the CDR3 is TGTGCCAGCGAAGGGACAGGACGCAATCAGCCCCAGCATTTT. Translated, it gives CASEGTGRNQPQHF.